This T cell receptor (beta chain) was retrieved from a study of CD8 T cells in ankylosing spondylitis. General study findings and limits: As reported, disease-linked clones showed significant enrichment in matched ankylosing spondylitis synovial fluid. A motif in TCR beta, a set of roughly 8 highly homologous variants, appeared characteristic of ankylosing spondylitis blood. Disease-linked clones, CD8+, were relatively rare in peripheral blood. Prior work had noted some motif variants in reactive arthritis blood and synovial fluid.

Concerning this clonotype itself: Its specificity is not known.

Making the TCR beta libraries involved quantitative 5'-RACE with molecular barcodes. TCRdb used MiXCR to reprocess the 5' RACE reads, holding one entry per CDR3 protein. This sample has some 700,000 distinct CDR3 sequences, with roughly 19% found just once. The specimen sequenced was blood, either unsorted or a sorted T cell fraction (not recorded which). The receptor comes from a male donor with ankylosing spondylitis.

In DNA form, the CDR3 reads TGTGCCAGCAGTGAAGGGGCTGGGGCGGCCAATCAGCCCCAGCATTTT. Translating it yields CASSEGAGAANQPQHF. The J gene is TRBJ1-5, the V gene TRBV6-1; D is perhaps TRBD1 (5 bases). Germline CDR1 reads MNHNS; CDR2 reads SASEGT. V was trimmed by 1 base and J by 3 bases, leaving 13 bases between them. This CDR3 is built from 16 residues.